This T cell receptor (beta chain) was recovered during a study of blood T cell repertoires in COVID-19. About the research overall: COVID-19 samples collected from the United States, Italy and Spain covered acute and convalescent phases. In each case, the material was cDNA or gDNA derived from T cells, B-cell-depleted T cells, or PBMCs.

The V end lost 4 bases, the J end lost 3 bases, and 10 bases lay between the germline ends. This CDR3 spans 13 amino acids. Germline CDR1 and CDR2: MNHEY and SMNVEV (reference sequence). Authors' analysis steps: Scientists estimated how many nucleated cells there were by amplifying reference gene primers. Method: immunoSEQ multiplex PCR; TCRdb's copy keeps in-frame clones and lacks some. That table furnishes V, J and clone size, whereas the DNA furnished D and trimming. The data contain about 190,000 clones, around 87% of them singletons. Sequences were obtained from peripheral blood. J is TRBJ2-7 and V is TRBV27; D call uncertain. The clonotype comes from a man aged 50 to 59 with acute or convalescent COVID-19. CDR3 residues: CASSSLGSYEQYF. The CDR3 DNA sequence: TGTGCCAGCAGTTCTCTAGGAAGCTACGAGCAGTACTTC.